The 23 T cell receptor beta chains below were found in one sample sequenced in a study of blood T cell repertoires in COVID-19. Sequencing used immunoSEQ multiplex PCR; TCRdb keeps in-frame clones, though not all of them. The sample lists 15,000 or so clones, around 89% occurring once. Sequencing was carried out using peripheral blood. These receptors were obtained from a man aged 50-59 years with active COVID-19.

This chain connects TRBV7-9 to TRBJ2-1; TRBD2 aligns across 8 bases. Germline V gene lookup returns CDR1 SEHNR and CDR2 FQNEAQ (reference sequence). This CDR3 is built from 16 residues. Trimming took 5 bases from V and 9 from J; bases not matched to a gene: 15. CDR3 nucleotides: TGTGCCAGCAGCCCGTATTCTAAGCGGGAGTACGGTGAGCAGTTCTTC. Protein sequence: CASSPYSKREYGEQFF. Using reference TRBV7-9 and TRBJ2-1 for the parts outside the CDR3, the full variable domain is DTGVSQNPRHKITKRGQNVTFRCDPISEHNRLYWYRQTLGQGPEFLTYFQNEAQLEKSRLLSDRFSAERPKGSFSTLEIQRTEQGDSAMYLCASSPYSKREYGEQFFGPGTRLTVL.

CDR3 sequence reads: CASSSPGGKTDTQYF. The CDR3 DNA reads as TGTGCCAGCAGCTCTCCGGGGGGAAAAACAGATACGCAGTATTTT. This chain connects TRBV5-6 to TRBJ2-3, with 7 positions matching TRBD2. The trim removed 3 bases at V and 3 bases at J, leaving 7 bases unmatched. CDR3 size: 15 residues. Germline values: CDR1 SGHDT, CDR2 YYEEEE.

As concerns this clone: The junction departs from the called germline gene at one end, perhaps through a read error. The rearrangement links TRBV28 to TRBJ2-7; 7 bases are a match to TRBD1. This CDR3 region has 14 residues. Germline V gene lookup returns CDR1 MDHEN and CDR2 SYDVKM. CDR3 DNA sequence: TGTGCCAGCAGTTACGCCGGGACAGTCTTTCTAGGAGACTTC. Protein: CASSYAGTVFLGDF.

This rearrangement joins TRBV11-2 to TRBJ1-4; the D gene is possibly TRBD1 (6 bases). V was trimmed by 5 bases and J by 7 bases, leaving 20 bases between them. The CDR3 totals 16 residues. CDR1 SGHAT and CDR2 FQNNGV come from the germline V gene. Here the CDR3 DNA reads TGTGCCAGCAGCCCCATCCCGTGGGTAGGGGGTGAAAAACTGTTTTTT. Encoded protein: CASSPIPWVGGEKLFF.

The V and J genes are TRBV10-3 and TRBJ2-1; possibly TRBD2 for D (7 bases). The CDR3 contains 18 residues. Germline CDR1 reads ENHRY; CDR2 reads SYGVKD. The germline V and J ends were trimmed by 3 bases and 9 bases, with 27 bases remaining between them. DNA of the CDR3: TGTGCCATCAGTGACCCTTGGGGGGGGGCCGGCCGAGGGAGTGAGCAGTTCTTC. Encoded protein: CAISDPWGGAGRGSEQFF.

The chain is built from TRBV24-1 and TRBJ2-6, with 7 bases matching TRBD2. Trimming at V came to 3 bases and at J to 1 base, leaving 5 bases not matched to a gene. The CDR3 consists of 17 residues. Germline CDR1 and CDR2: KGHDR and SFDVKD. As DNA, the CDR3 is TGTGCCACCAGTGATACTAGCGTCGAGTCTGGGGCCAACGTCCTGACTTTC. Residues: CATSDTSVESGANVLTF.

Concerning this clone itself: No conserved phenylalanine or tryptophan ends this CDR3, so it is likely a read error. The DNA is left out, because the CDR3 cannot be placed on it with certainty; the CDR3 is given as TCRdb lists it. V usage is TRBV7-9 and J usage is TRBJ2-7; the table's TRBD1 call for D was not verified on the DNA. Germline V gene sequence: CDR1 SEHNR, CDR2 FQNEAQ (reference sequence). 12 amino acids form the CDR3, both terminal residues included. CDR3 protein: CASSSLRDRLHL.

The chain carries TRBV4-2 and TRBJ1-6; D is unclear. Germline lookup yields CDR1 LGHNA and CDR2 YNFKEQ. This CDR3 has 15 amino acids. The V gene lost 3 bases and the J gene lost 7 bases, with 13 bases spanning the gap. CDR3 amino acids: CASSQVGVSNSPLHF. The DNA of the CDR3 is TGTGCCAGCAGCCAGGTCGGGGTGAGCAATTCACCCCTCCACTTT.

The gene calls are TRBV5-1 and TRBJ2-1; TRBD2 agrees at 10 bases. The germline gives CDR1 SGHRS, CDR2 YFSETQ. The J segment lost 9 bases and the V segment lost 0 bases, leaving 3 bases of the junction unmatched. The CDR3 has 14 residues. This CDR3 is CASSLASSGSEQFF. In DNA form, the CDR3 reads TGCGCCAGCAGCTTGGCGTCTAGCGGGAGTGAGCAGTTCTTC.

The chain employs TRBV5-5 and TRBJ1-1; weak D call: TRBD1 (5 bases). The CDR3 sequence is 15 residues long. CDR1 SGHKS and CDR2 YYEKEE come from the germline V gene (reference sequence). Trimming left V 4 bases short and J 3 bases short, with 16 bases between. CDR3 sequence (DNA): TGTGCCAGCAGCGGGAGGGGAGTGTCGGACACTGAAGCTTTCTTT. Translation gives CASSGRGVSDTEAFF.

DNA for the CDR3: TGTGCCAGTAGTATCCCCCTAGCGGTAAACACCGGGGAGCTGTTTTTT. Encoded protein: CASSIPLAVNTGELFF. The chain has TRBV19 and TRBJ2-2, with 7 bases fitting TRBD2. V lost 3 bases to trimming and J lost 2 bases; unmatched junction nucleotides: 6. Germline V lookup: CDR1 LNHDA, CDR2 SQIVND (reference sequence). The CDR3 runs 16 residues.

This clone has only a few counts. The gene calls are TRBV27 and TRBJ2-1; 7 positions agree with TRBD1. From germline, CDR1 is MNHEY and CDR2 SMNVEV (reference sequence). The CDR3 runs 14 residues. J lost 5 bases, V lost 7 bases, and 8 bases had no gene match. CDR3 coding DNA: TGTGCCAGCACCGCCGGGACAGCCAACAATGAGCAGTTCTTC. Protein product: CASTAGTANNEQFF.

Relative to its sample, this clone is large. CDR3 DNA sequence: TGTGCCACCAGTGATTTAGGTAGCGGGGAGGGTAATGAGCAGTTCTTC. Protein: CATSDLGSGEGNEQFF. V gene TRBV24-1 combines with J gene TRBJ2-1, with TRBD2 matching over 8 bases. Germline values: CDR1 KGHDR, CDR2 SFDVKD. With 1 base clipped from V and 7 bases from J, the junction kept 8 bases outside the gene matches. This CDR3 contains 16 residues.

CDR3 nucleotides: TGCGCCAGCAGCCAAGTGCGGGGGGCGCAGTTGAATGGCTACACCTTC. Translation gives CASSQVRGAQLNGYTF. The chain uses TRBV4-3 and TRBJ1-2; perhaps TRBD1 as D (6 bases). From germline, CDR1 is LGHNA and CDR2 YSLEER. V was trimmed by 1 base and J by 6 bases, leaving 18 bases between them. CDR3 length equals 16 residues.

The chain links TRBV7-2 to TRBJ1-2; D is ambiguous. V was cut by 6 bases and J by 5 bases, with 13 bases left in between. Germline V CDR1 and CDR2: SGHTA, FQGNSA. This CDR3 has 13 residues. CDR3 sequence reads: CASSPGWAYGYTF. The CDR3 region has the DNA TGTGCCAGCAGTCCCGGTTGGGCATATGGCTACACCTTC.

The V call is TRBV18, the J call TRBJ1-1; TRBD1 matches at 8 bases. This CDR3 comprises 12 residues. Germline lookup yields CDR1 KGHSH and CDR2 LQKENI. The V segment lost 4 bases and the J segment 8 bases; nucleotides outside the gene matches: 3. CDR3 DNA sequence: TGTGCCAGCTCACTCCGACAGGGGGAAGCTTTCTTT. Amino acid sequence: CASSLRQGEAFF.

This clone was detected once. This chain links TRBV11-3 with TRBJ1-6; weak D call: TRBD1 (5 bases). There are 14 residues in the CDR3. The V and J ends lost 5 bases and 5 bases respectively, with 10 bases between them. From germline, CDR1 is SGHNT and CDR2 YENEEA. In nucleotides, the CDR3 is TGTGCCAGCAGCAGGGGTCGGGATAATTCACCCCTCCACTTT. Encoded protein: CASSRGRDNSPLHF. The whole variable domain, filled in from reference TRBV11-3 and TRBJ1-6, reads EAGVVQSPRYKIIEKKQPVAFWCNPISGHNTLYWYLQNLGQGPELLIRYENEEAVDDSQLPKDRFSAERLKGVDSTLKIQPAELGDSAVYLCASSRGRDNSPLHFGNGTRLTVT.

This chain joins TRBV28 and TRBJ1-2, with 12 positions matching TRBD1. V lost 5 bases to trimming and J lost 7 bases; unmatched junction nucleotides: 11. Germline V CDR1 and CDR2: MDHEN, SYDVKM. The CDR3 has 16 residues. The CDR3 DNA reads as TGTGCCAGCAGTCTCGCCGGGGACAGGGGGCTCGCTGGCTACACCTTC. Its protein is CASSLAGDRGLAGYTF.

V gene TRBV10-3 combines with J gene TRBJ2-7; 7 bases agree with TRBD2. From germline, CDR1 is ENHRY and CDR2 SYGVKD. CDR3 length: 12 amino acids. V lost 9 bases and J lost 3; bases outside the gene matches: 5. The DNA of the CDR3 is TGTGCCATGGGGGGGACCTTCTACGAGCAGTACTTC. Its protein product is CAMGGTFYEQYF.

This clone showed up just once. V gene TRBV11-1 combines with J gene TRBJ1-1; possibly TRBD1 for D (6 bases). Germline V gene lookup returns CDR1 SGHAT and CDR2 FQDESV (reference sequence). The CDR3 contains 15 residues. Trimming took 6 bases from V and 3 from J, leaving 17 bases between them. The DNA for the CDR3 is TGTGCCAGCAGATTTGATAACAGGGCGGACACTGAAGCTTTCTTT. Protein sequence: CASRFDNRADTEAFF. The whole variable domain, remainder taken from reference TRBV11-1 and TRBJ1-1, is EAEVAQSPRYKITEKSQAVAFWCDPISGHATLYWYRQILGQGPELLVQFQDESVVDDSQLPKDRFSAERLKGVDSTLKIQPAELGDSAMYLCASRFDNRADTEAFFGQGTRLTVV.

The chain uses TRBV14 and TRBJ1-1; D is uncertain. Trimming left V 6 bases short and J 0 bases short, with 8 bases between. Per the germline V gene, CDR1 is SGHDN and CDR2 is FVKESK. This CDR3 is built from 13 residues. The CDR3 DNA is TGTGCCAGCAGAATACAGATGAACACTGAAGCTTTCTTT. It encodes CASRIQMNTEAFF.

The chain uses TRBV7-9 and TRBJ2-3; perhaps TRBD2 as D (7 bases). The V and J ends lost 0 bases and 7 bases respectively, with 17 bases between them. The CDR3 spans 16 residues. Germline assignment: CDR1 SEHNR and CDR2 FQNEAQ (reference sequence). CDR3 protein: CASSLAGGGSQNTQYF. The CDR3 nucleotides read TGTGCCAGCAGCTTAGCGGGGGGCGGGAGTCAGAATACGCAGTATTTT.

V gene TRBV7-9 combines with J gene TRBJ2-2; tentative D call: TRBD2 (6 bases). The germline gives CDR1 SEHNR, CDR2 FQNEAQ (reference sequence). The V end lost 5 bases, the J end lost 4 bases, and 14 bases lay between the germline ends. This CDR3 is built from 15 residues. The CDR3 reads CASSPQGLRTGELFF. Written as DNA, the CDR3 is TGTGCCAGCAGCCCCCAGGGACTTCGCACCGGGGAGCTGTTTTTT. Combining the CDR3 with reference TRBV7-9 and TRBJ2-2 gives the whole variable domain DTGVSQNPRHKITKRGQNVTFRCDPISEHNRLYWYRQTLGQGPEFLTYFQNEAQLEKSRLLSDRFSAERPKGSFSTLEIQRTEQGDSAMYLCASSPQGLRTGELFFGEGSRLTVL.